This TCR beta chain stems from a study of blood T cell repertoires in COVID-19. Study-level background: Whether acute or convalescent, the COVID-19 samples came from the United States, Italy and Spain.

As originally analysed: Amplification with reference gene primers provided the estimates of nucleated cell counts. The method was immunoSEQ multiplex PCR; TCRdb's version includes in-frame clones alone and lacks a portion of them. Clone size and the V and J calls come from that table; the DNA yielded D and trimming. The sample holds over 130,000 clones, about 90% seen once. The sequenced material came from peripheral blood. This TCR derives from a woman of 80 years or more with acute or convalescent COVID-19.

The CDR3, as DNA: TGTGCCACCAGCAGCCCGGGACAGGGCAATCAGCCCCAGCATTTT. This gives the protein CATSSPGQGNQPQHF. This chain joins TRBV15 and TRBJ1-5; TRBD1 aligns across 8 bases. Trimming cost V 3 bases and J 2 bases; bases outside gene matches: 3. The CDR3 sequence is 15 residues long. Germline values: CDR1 LNHNV, CDR2 YYDKDF (reference sequence).